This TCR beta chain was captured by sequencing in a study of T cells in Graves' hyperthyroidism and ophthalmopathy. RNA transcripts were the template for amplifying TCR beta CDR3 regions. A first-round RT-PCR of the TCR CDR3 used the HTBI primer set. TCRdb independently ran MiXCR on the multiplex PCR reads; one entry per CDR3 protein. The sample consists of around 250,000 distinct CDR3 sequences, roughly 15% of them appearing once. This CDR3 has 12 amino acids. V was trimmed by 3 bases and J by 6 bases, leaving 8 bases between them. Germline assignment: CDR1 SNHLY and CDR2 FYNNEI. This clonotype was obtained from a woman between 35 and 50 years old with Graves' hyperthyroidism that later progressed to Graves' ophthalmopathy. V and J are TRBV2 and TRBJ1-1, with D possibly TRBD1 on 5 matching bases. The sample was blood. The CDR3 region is CASSEGVAEAFF. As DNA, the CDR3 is TGTGCCAGCAGTGAGGGGGTGGCTGAAGCTTTCTTT. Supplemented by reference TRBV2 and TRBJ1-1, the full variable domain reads EPEVTQTPSHQVTQMGQEVILRCVPISNHLYFYWYRQILGQKVEFLVSFYNNEISEKSEIFDDQFSVERPDGSNFTLKIRSTKLEDSAMYFCASSEGVAEAFFGQGTRLTVV.